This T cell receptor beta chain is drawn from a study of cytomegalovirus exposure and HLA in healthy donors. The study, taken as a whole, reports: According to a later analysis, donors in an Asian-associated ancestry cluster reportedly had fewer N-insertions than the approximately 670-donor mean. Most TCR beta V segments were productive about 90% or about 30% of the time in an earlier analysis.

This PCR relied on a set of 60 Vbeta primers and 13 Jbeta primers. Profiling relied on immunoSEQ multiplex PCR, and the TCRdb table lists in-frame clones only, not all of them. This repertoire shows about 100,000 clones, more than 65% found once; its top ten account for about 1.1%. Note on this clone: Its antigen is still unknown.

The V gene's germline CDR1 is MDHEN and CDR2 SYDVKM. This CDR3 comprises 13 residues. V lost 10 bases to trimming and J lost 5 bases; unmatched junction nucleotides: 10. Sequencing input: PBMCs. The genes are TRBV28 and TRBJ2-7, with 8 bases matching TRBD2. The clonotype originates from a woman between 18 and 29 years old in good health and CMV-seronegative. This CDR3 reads CATQAGEIHEQYF. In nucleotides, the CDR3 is TGTGCCACGCAAGCGGGAGAGATTCACGAGCAGTACTTC.